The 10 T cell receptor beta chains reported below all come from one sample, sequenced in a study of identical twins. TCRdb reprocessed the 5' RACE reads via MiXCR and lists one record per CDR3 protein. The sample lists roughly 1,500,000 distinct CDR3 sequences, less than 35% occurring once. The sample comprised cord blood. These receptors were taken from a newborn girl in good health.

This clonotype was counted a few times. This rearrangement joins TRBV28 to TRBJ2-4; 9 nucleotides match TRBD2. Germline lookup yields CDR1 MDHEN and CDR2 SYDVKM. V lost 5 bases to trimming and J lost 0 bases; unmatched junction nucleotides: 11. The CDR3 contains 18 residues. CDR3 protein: CASSPSGVGPLAKNIQYF. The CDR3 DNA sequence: TGTGCCAGCAGTCCTAGCGGGGTGGGCCCTTTAGCCAAAAACATTCAGTACTTC.

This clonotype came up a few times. As DNA, the CDR3 is TGTGCCAGCAGCTTAGGCCGACTAGCGGGAGCCTACGAGCAGTACTTC. Translated, it gives CASSLGRLAGAYEQYF. This chain connects TRBV11-2 to TRBJ2-7, with 12 bases matching TRBD2. V was pared by 1 base and J by 2 bases, with 3 bases of the junction left unmatched. Germline V gives CDR1 SGHAT, CDR2 FQNNGV. This CDR3 spans 16 amino acids. The whole variable domain, remainder taken from reference TRBV11-2 and TRBJ2-7, is EAGVAQSPRYKIIEKRQSVAFWCNPISGHATLYWYQQILGQGPKLLIQFQNNGVVDDSQLPKDRFSAERLKGVDSTLKIQPAKLEDSAVYLCASSLGRLAGAYEQYFGPGTRLTVT.

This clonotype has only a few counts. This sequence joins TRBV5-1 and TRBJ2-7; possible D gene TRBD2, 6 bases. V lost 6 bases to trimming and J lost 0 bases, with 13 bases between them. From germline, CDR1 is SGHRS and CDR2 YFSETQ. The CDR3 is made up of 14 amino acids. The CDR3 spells CASNSGTSSYEQYF. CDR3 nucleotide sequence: TGCGCCAGCAATAGCGGCACGAGCTCCTACGAGCAGTACTTC.

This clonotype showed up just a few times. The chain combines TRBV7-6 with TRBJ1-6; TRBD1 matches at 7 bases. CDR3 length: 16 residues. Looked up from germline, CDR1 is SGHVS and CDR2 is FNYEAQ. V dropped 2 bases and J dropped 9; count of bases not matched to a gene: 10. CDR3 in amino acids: CASSLSTRQGSSPLHF. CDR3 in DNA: TGTGCCAGCAGCTTAAGTACCCGACAGGGTAGTTCACCCCTCCACTTT.

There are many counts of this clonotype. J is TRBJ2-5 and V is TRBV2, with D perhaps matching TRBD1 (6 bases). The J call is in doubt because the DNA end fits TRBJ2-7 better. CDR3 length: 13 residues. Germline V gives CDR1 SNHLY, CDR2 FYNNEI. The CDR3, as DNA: TGTGCCAGCAGTGATCAGGGGACCTACGAGCAGTACTTC. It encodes CASSDQGTYEQYF.

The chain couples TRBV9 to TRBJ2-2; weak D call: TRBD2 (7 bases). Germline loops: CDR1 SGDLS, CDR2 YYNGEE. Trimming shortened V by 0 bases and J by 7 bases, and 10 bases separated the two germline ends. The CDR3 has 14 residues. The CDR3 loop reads CASSVAGGHGELFF. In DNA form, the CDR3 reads TGTGCCAGCAGCGTAGCGGGGGGCCACGGGGAGCTGTTTTTT. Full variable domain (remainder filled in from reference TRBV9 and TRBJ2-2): DSGVTQTPKHLITATGQRVTLRCSPRSGDLSVYWYQQSLDQGLQFLIQYYNGEERAKGNILERFSAQQFPDLHSELNLSSLELGDSALYFCASSVAGGHGELFFGEGSRLTVL.

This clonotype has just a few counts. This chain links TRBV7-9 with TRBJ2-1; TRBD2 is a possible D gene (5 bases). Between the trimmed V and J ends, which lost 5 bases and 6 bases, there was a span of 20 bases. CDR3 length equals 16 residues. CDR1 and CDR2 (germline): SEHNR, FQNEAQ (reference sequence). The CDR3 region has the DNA TGTGCCAGCAGCCATAGCGTAGGGCTACCCCTCAATGAGCAGTTCTTC. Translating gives CASSHSVGLPLNEQFF.

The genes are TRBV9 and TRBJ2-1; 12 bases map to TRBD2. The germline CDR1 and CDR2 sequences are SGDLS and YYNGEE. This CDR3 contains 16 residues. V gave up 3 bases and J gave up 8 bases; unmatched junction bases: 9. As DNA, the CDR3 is TGTGCCAGCAGCGCCTGGACTAGCGGGAATTGGGATGAGCAGTTCTTC. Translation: CASSAWTSGNWDEQFF. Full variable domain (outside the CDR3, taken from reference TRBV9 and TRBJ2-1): DSGVTQTPKHLITATGQRVTLRCSPRSGDLSVYWYQQSLDQGLQFLIQYYNGEERAKGNILERFSAQQFPDLHSELNLSSLELGDSALYFCASSAWTSGNWDEQFFGPGTRLTVL.

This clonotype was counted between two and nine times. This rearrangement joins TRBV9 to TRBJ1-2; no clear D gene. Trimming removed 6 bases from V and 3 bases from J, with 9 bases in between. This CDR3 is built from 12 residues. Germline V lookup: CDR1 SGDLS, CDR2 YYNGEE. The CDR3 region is CASTRADYGYTF. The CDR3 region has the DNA TGTGCCAGCACGAGGGCGGACTATGGCTACACCTTC. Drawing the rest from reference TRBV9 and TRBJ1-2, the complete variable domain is DSGVTQTPKHLITATGQRVTLRCSPRSGDLSVYWYQQSLDQGLQFLIQYYNGEERAKGNILERFSAQQFPDLHSELNLSSLELGDSALYFCASTRADYGYTFGSGTRLTVV.

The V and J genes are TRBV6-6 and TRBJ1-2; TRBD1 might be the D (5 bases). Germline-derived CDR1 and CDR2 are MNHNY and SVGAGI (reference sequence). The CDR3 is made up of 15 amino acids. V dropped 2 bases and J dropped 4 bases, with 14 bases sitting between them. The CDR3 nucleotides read TGTGCCAGCAGTTACGGGCGACAAGGGACCTATGGCTACACCTTC. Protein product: CASSYGRQGTYGYTF.